Listed below are T cell receptor beta chains from one sample, sequenced in a study of shared clonotypes between healthy human individuals. Using immunoSEQ multiplex PCR, the repertoire was profiled, and TCRdb retains in-frame clones only, with some absent. This sample has 500,000 or so clones, with approximately 94% found just once. The sample taken for sequencing was naive CD4+ T cells sorted from blood. The receptors come from a woman aged 25 to 45 in good health. Both conserved end residues are part of each CDR3. The order of the fields is J gene, D gene, V gene, clone size, CDR3 protein, CDR3 DNA. A D gene is named only where the DNA matches it firmly. Clone size is stated in some rows and not others, as once, few, many or a class when expanded.

TRBJ2-5 - TRBV19 once CASNRAPWETQYF TGTGCCAGTAACAGGGCGCCCTGGGAGACCCAGTACTTC
TRBJ2-7 TRBD2 TRBV7-9 - CASSYGLAGASYEQYF TGTGCCAGCAGCTACGGACTAGCGGGAGCTTCCTACGAGCAGTACTTC
TRBJ2-2 - TRBV5-1 - CASSSGPTTGELFF TGCGCCAGCAGTTCCGGGCCGACCACCGGGGAGCTGTTTTTT
TRBJ2-1 - TRBV2 - CASSQQGMDEQFF TGTGCCAGCAGTCAACAGGGTATGGATGAGCAGTTCTTC
TRBJ1-4 - TRBV5-4 - CASSSRGGGATNEKLFF TGTGCCAGCAGCTCCCGAGGTGGTGGAGCAACTAATGAAAAACTGTTTTTT
TRBJ2-2 TRBD1 TRBV5-1 - CASSPQGQGDTGELFF TGCGCCAGCAGCCCTCAGGGACAGGGCGATACCGGGGAGCTGTTTTTT
TRBJ1-2 - TRBV19 - CASSIDATGQVYGYTF TGTGCCAGTAGTATTGATGCGACCGGGCAGGTCTATGGCTACACCTTC
TRBJ2-7 - TRBV5-5 - CASTAVYKQYF TGTGCCAGCACCGCGGTATACAAGCAGTACTTC
TRBJ2-5 TRBD2 TRBV6-5 - CASSPPSGRAETQYF TGTGCCAGCAGTCCCCCTAGCGGGAGGGCTGAGACCCAGTACTTC
TRBJ2-5 - TRBV28 - CASSGVQETQYF TGTGCCAGCAGCGGGGTTCAAGAGACCCAGTACTTC
TRBJ1-1 - TRBV5-1 - CASSLNAMNTEAFF TGCGCCAGCAGCTTGAACGCCATGAACACTGAAGCTTTCTTT
TRBJ1-1 TRBD1 TRBV5-1 - CASSLGTTGAEAFF TGCGCCAGCAGCTTGGGAACCACAGGGGCTGAAGCTTTCTTT
TRBJ2-7 TRBD1 TRBV6-5 - CASSRDRVPYEQYF TGTGCCAGCTCGCGGGACAGGGTCCCCTACGAGCAGTACTTC
TRBJ2-1 - TRBV23-1 - CASSQAVTGSVAGPTAPEQFF TGCGCCAGCAGTCAAGCGGTCACAGGGAGTGTGGCGGGGCCCACAGCCCCCGAGCAGTTCTTC
TRBJ2-1 - TRBV4-2 - CASSSKLNWGGYNEQFF TGTGCCAGCAGCTCGAAGCTCAACTGGGGTGGGTACAATGAGCAGTTCTTC
TRBJ2-2 TRBD2 TRBV29-1 - CSALAGAIGELFF TGCAGCGCTTTAGCGGGAGCGATCGGGGAGCTGTTTTTT
TRBJ2-2 TRBD1 TRBV2 few CASSVRTGNTGELFF TGTGCCAGCAGCGTACGGACAGGGAATACCGGGGAGCTGTTTTTT
TRBJ2-4 TRBD1 TRBV28 once CASSLRLVGTDKNIQYF TGTGCCAGCAGTTTACGGTTAGTAGGGACAGACAAAAACATTCAGTACTTC
TRBJ1-1 - TRBV6-1 once CASTFVFNAEAFF TGTGCCAGCACGTTCGTTTTTAACGCTGAAGCTTTCTTT
TRBJ1-4 - TRBV29-1 - CSAVAATNEKLFF TGCAGCGCTGTGGCTGCAACTAATGAAAAACTGTTTTTT
TRBJ2-4 - TRBV2 - CASSEAVGRAKNIQYF TGTGCCAGCAGTGAAGCCGTGGGTAGAGCCAAAAACATTCAGTACTTC
TRBJ2-5 - TRBV19 - CASSPVFQETQYF TGTGCCAGTAGTCCCGTCTTCCAAGAGACCCAGTACTTC
TRBJ2-1 - TRBV11-2 - CASSFLSSGRNEQFF TGTGCCAGCAGCTTTTTAAGCTCAGGAAGGAATGAGCAGTTCTTC
TRBJ2-3 - TRBV11-2 - CASSPGPSTDTQYF TGTGCCAGCAGCCCGGGCCCCAGCACAGATACGCAGTATTTT
TRBJ1-5 - TRBV27 - CASRGTGIFQPQHF TGTGCCAGCAGGGGAACAGGGATTTTCCAGCCCCAGCATTTT
TRBJ2-7 TRBD1 TRBV28 - CASSFGTGPTYEQYF TGTGCCAGCAGTTTCGGGACAGGACCGACCTACGAGCAGTACTTC
TRBJ2-7 - TRBV19 - CASSMARGSTYEQYF TGTGCCAGTAGTATGGCCCGGGGAAGCACCTACGAGCAGTACTTC
TRBJ2-1 - TRBV5-1 once CASSLATGRHNEQFF TGCGCCAGCAGTCTGGCAACAGGCCGGCACAATGAGCAGTTCTTC
TRBJ1-5 - TRBV5-5 - CASSPVKGNNQPQHF TGTGCCAGCAGCCCTGTCAAGGGGAACAATCAGCCCCAGCATTTT
TRBJ2-3 - TRBV9 - CASSPTKAKWTDTQYF TGTGCCAGCAGCCCCACGAAGGCCAAGTGGACAGATACGCAGTATTTT
TRBJ2-1 TRBD1 TRBV11-3 - CASSLLGTGLNEQFF TGTGCCAGCAGCTTATTGGGGACAGGGCTCAATGAGCAGTTCTTC
TRBJ2-2 - TRBV5-1 few CASSLGLAPGELFF TGCGCCAGCAGCTTGGGTCTAGCACCCGGGGAGCTGTTTTTT
TRBJ2-7 - TRBV11-2 - CASSLFPGVTYEQYF TGTGCCAGCAGCTTATTTCCGGGAGTCACCTACGAGCAGTACTTC
TRBJ2-1 TRBD2 TRBV4-1 - CASSQPTSGPYNEQFF TGCGCCAGCAGCCAACCCACTAGCGGCCCCTACAATGAGCAGTTCTTC
TRBJ1-1 - TRBV19 - CASSTRTEAFF TGTGCCAGTAGTACGAGAACCGAAGCTTTCTTT
TRBJ2-5 TRBD2 TRBV5-1 - CASSSGLAGGPETQYF TGCGCCAGCAGCAGTGGTCTAGCGGGAGGGCCCGAGACCCAGTACTTC
TRBJ2-2 TRBD2 TRBV9 - CASSVGSGRAATGELFF TGTGCCAGCAGCGTAGGTAGCGGGAGGGCCGCAACCGGGGAGCTGTTTTTT
TRBJ2-1 - TRBV5-1 - CASSLHWTSSYNEQFF TGCGCCAGCAGCCTCCACTGGACCAGCTCCTACAATGAGCAGTTCTTC
TRBJ2-3 TRBD1 TRBV5-1 once CASSLGTGGTDTQYF TGCGCCAGCAGCTTAGGGACAGGGGGCACAGATACGCAGTATTTT
TRBJ2-1 TRBD2 TRBV18 - CASSPTTSGYNEQFF TGTGCCAGCTCACCGACGACTAGCGGTTACAATGAGCAGTTCTTC
TRBJ2-1 - TRBV19 - CASSIEVLANEQFF TGTGCCAGTAGTATAGAAGTCTTAGCTAATGAGCAGTTCTTC
TRBJ2-5 TRBD2 TRBV5-1 - CASSLGLAGVKETQYF TGCGCCAGCAGCTTGGGGCTAGCGGGAGTTAAGGAGACCCAGTACTTC
TRBJ2-5 - TRBV29-1 - CSAAPPQETQYF TGCAGCGCCGCCCCGCCACAAGAGACCCAGTACTTC
TRBJ2-3 TRBD2 TRBV5-4 - CASSHSGSTDTQYF TGTGCCAGCAGCCATAGCGGGAGCACAGATACGCAGTATTTT
TRBJ1-1 TRBD1 TRBV6-5 - CASSRNDRGQENF TGTGCCAGCAGCCGCAATGACAGGGGGCAGGAGAACTTT
TRBJ2-1 - TRBV19 - CASRRDSPYNNEQFF TGTGCCAGTAGGCGGGACTCCCCTTACAATAATGAGCAGTTCTTC
TRBJ1-1 TRBD1 TRBV11-3 - CASSSGQGNTEAFF TGTGCCAGCAGCTCCGGACAGGGGAACACTGAAGCTTTCTTT
TRBJ2-3 TRBD2 TRBV23-1 - CAKIAGEEIADTQYF TGCGCCAAAATAGCGGGAGAGGAGATCGCGGATACGCAGTATTTT
TRBJ2-7 - TRBV20-1 - CSAYGSREQYF TGCAGTGCTTACGGGAGCCGGGAGCAGTACTTC
TRBJ1-3 - TRBV28 - CASSSSLGTGNTIYF TGTGCCAGCAGTTCCTCCCTAGGGACTGGAAACACCATATATTTT
TRBJ2-7 TRBD2 TRBV27 - CASRSAGDGYYEQYF TGTGCCAGCAGGTCAGCGGGAGACGGGTACTACGAGCAGTACTTC
TRBJ2-5 - TRBV18 - CASSVGLQETQYF TGTGCCAGCTCGGTGGGGCTACAAGAGACCCAGTACTTC
TRBJ2-7 TRBD1 TRBV28 - CASTPDRGGYEQYF TGTGCCAGCACCCCCGACAGGGGTGGTTACGAGCAGTACTTC
TRBJ1-3 - TRBV6-6 once CASSYGGSSGNTIYF TGTGCCAGCAGTTACGGGGGCAGCTCTGGAAACACCATATATTTT
TRBJ2-3 - TRBV29-1 - CSVGGGDTQYF TGCAGCGTGGGGGGTGGAGATACGCAGTATTTT
TRBJ2-7 TRBD1 TRBV7-9 - CASSRATGREQYF TGTGCCAGCAGCCGCGCGACAGGGCGCGAGCAGTACTTC
TRBJ1-3 TRBD1 TRBV11-2 - CASSLVTGSSGNTIYF TGTGCCAGCAGCTTAGTGACAGGGAGCTCTGGAAACACCATATATTTT